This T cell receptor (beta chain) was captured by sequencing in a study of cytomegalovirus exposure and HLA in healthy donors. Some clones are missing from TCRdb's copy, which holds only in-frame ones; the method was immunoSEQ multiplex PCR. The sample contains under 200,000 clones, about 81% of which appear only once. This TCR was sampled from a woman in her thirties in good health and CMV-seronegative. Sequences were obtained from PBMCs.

The CDR3 loop reads CAWSWAQGNSYEQYF. In nucleotides, the CDR3 is TGTGCCTGGAGCTGGGCACAGGGCAACTCCTACGAGCAGTACTTC. V and J are TRBV30 and TRBJ2-7, with D perhaps matching TRBD1 (6 bases). The CDR3 sequence is 15 residues long. V shed 3 bases and J shed 0 bases, with 15 bases lying between them. Germline-derived CDR1 and CDR2 are GTSNPN and SVGIG (reference sequence). The variable domain in full, completed from reference TRBV30 and TRBJ2-7, reads SQTIHQWPATLVQPVGSPLSLECTVEGTSNPNLYWYRQAAGRGLQLLFYSVGIGQISSEVPQNLSASRPQDRQFILSSKKLLLSDSGFYLCAWSWAQGNSYEQYFGPGTRLTVT.